This TCR beta chain is drawn from a study of tumor-infiltrating lymphocytes in primary liver carcinoma (dated by TCRdb to about 2017). Turning to the overall study: Of the five patients (three men and two women, aged 30 to 69 years), four had hepatocellular carcinoma and one had combined HCC and intrahepatic cholangiocarcinoma. The five patients had tumors staged T1-T3 N0M0, with maximum diameters ranging from roughly 4.2 to 11 cm. Each sample produced roughly 3.65 to 7.13 million productive TCRbeta reads, and read depth showed no significant difference between tissue types. The study combined TCRbeta repertoire sequencing, expression microarrays and whole-exome sequencing across five regions of each liver tumor, with adjacent normal tissue and blood. A total of roughly 35 specimens from 5 patients went through TCRbeta repertoire sequencing, namely 25 tumor regions, 5 adjacent noncancerous liver tissues and 5 peripheral blood samples. Reproducibility between technical replicate repertoires was high, with correlation coefficients above 0.98 and mean shared-clone rates about 0.9. Beyond this particular receptor, the publication reports: Because only the TCR beta chain was sequenced and unpaired alpha chains were not captured, true repertoire diversity is likely underestimated. Pairs of tumor regions showed greater repertoire overlap (mean 36%) than tumor-adjacent pairs (roughly 17%) or tumor-blood pairs (approximately 14%), which is consistent with antigen-driven expansion. Bulk unsorted samples precluded comparing CD4+ and CD8+ T cell repertoires. Compared with blood, tumors had a significantly larger share of the repertoire taken up by the top 250 clones (p = 0.039). The study included only a few patients, and the authors note findings should be validated in a larger study.

From the germline V gene, CDR1 is SGHRS and CDR2 is YFSETQ. A distance of 17 bases separates the germline ends of V and J, which lose 4 bases and 0 bases respectively. Taken from cysteine to phenylalanine, the CDR3 has 17 residues. Only CDR3 DNA is held: 51 bases, read in frame from base 1. Total RNA and DNA were co-extracted from around 18-30 mg of bulk tissue with the AllPrep DNA/RNA mini kit, without cell sorting. Surgical resection was performed in China between 2015 and early 2016 on about 5 patients with histopathologically diagnosed primary liver carcinoma. At the time of sampling, the patients had chronic HBV infection and had not received any treatment. Pieces of fresh tumor and adjacent tissue were cut in half, with one half kept in RNAlater at -80 degrees C and the other half sent for histology. Starting from about 500 ng total RNA, TCRbeta-specific cDNA was produced by reverse transcription with a constant-region primer and ProtoScript II reverse transcriptase. Three nested multiplex PCR rounds, following a slightly modified ARM-PCR procedure, were used to build the TCRbeta libraries. Multiplex TRBV1-TRBV30 forward primers and a Cbeta reverse primer were used in the first two PCR rounds, each of which was run for 10 to 11 cycles. A final 25-cycle PCR with Deep VentR polymerase added sample barcodes and Illumina adapters. Amplicons of 200-500 bp were gel-purified with a QIAquick gel extraction kit before sequencing. An Illumina HiSeq 2500 was used to sequence the TCRbeta amplicons, generating 250-bp paired-end reads. Turning to the authors' computational methods: Trimmomatic v0.33 was used to quality-trim the reads, and FLASH v1.2.11 was used to merge paired reads so that full CDR3 sequences could be recovered. MiGEC v1.2.1b assigned V, D and J germline segments to the rearranged TCRbeta sequences. Clonotype statistics, along with Shannon-Wiener diversity indices, were calculated using VDJtools v1.0.0. To cut down on sampling bias, every analysis after diversity analysis relied on just the 250 most abundant clonotypes from each sample. TCRdb cleaned the public reads at Q25 with fastp, built clones with MiXCR and kept in-frame beta chains. Rows matching on CDR3 protein sequence are summarized as one entry with the most common DNA and genes. The V and J calls follow TCRdb's processing rather than the paper's. Counted in this sample were about 120,000 distinct CDR3 sequences; around two thirds of them appeared once. In total, the top ten clones hold 8.1% of the sample.

This clonotype was observed a few times. Its antigen is still unknown. Base quality data are lacking; no much larger clone is found one base away. The sequenced sample consisted of tumor-adjacent normal liver tissue. Recombination joined TRBV5-1 with TRBJ1-5; 6 matching bases give a weak D call of TRBD1. The sequence came from a woman aged 60-75 years with primary liver carcinoma and hepatitis B virus infection. The DNA sequence follows: TGCGCCAGCAGCCCCGCGCGGGACATACTTAGCAATCAGCCCCAGCATTTT. This translates into CASSPARDILSNQPQHF.